This entry describes one TCR beta chain. Its antigen is as yet unknown. These data belong to a study of T cell repertoires in cytomegalovirus infection. Study in general: Both recently identified HLA-C-restricted and well-studied HLA-B-restricted CMV epitopes were used in the study. Carrying CMV and the relevant HLA type showed in public TCR beta signatures. General study results and limits: The ex vivo response showed dominance by HLA-C-restricted CMV-specific TCR beta clonotypes. Individuals carrying CMV plus the relevant HLA were identified by cumulative frequency of public TCR beta families.

The CDR3 is 14 amino acids. V was shortened by 6 bases and J by 0 bases, with 14 bases between the two germline ends. Germline V gene sequence: CDR1 DFQATT, CDR2 SNEGSKA (reference sequence). TCRdb reprocessed the reads with MiXCR, giving one entry per CDR3 protein. The repertoire has a few hundred thousand distinct CDR3 sequences, 20% to 25% of them found once; the top ten carry about an eighth. The TCR comes from a human donor in good health (CMV status not recorded). Some clones in this sample may be carry-over from other donors' samples. The sample here was cultured PBMCs, taken from culture after CMV antigen stimulation. This rearrangement joins TRBV20-1 to TRBJ1-1; the D gene is possibly TRBD1 (5 bases). CDR3 region: CSARSTGMNTEAFF. The CDR3 DNA reads TGCAGTGCACGATCTACAGGCATGAACACTGAAGCTTTCTTT.